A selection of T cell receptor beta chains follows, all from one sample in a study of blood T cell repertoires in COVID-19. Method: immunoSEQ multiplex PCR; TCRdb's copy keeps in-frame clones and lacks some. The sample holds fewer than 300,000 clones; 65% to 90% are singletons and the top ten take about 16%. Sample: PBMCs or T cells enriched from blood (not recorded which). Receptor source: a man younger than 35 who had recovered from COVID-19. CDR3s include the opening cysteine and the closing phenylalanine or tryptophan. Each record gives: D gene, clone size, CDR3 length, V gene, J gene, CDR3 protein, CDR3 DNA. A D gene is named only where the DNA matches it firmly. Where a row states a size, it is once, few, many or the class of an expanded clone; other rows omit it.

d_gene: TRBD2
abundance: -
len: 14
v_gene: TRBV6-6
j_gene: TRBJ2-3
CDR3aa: CASTSGGGTDTQYF
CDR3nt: TGTGCCAGCACCAGCGGGGGGGGGACAGATACGCAGTATTTT

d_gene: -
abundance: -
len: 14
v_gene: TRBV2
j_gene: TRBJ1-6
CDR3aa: CASSEFQGNSPLHF
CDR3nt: TGTGCCAGCAGTGAATTCCAGGGGAATTCACCCCTCCACTTT

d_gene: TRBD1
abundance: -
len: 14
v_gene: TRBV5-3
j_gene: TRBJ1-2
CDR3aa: CARSLVPGGNGYTF
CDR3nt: TGTGCCAGAAGCTTGGTGCCAGGGGGCAATGGCTACACCTTC

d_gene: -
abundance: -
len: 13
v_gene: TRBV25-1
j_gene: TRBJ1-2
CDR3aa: CASSEGDLGGYTF
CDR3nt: TGTGCCAGCAGTGAAGGTGACCTCGGGGGCTACACCTTC

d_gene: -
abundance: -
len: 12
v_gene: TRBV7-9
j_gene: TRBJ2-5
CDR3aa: CASSFQGETQYF
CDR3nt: TGTGCCAGCAGCTTTCAGGGAGAGACCCAGTACTTC

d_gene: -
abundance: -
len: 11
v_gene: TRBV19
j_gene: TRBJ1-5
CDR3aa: CATSRGQPQHF
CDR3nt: TGTGCCACTAGCAGGGGTCAGCCCCAGCATTTT

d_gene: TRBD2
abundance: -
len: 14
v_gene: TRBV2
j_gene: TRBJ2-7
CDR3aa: CASSEQGGDYEQYF
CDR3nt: TGTGCCAGCAGTGAGCAGGGAGGGGACTACGAGCAGTACTTC

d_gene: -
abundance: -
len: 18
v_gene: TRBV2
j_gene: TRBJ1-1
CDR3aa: CASGGVGNWVSRNTEAFF
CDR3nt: TGTGCCAGCGGCGGTGTCGGGAACTGGGTCAGTAGGAACACTGAAGCTTTCTTT

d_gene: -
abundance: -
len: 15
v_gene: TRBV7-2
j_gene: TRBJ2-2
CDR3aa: CASSLWGSGTGELFF
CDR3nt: TGTGCCAGCAGCTTATGGGGTAGCGGAACCGGGGAGCTGTTTTTT

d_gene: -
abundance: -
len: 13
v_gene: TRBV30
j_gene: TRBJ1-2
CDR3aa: CAWSPGLLYGYTF
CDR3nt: TGTGCCTGGAGCCCGGGACTCCTCTATGGCTACACCTTC

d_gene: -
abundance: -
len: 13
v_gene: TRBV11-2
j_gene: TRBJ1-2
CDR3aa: CASSPTGFGGYTF
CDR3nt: TGTGCCAGCAGCCCAACAGGGTTTGGTGGCTACACCTTC

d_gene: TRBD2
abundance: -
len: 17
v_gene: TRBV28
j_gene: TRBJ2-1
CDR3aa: CASGESREGEKFSEQFF
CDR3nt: TGTGCCAGCGGAGAATCGCGGGAGGGAGAGAAATTTAGTGAGCAGTTCTTC

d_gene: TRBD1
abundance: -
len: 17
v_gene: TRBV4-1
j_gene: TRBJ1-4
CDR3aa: CASSQPDREGTNEKLFF
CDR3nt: TGCGCCAGCAGCCAACCGGACAGGGAGGGAACTAATGAAAAACTGTTTTTT

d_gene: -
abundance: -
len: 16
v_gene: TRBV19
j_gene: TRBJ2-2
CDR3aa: CASSIDLAANTGELFF
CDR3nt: TGTGCCAGTAGTATAGATCTCGCGGCGAACACCGGGGAGCTGTTTTTT

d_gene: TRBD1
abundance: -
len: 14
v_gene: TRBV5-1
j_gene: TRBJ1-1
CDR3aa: CASSFAGQGAEAFF
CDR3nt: TGCGCCAGCAGCTTCGCGGGACAGGGGGCTGAAGCTTTCTTT

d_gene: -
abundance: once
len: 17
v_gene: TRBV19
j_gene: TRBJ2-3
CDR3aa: CASSTLPGQRRTDTQYF
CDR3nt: TGTGCCAGTAGTACCCTTCCTGGACAGAGACGCACAGATACGCAGTATTTT

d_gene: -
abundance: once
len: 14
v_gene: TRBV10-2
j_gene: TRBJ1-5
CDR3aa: CASSGQGPNQPQHF
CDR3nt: TGCGCCAGCAGTGGCCAGGGGCCCAATCAGCCCCAGCATTTT